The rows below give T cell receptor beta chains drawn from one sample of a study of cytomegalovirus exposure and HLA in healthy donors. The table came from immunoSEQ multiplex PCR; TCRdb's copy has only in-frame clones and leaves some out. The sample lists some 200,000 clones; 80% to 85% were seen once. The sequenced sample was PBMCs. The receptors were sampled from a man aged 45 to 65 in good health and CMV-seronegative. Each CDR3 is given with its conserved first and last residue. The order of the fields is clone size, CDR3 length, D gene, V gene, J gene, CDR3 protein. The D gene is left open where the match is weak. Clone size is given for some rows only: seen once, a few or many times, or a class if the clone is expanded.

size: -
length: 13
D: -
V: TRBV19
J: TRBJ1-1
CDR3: CACNAGANTEAFF

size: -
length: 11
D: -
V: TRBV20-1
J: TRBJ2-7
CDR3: CSASEGREQYF

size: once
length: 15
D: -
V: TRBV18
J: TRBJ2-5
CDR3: CASSPLDTIQETQYF

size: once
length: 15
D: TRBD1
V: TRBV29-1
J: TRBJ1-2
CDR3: CSVHPRGPAPYGYTF

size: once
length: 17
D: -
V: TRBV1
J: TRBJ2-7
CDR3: CTSSQGAGSSFRYEQYF

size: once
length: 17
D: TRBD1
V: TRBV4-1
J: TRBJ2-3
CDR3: CASSRVTGGSSTDTQYF

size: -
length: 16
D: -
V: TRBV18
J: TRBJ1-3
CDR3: CASSRVRGISGNTIYF

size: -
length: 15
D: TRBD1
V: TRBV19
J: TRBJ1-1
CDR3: CASSRRDSLKPEAFF

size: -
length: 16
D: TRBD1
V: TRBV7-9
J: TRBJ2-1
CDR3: CASSLVGTGGQNEQFF

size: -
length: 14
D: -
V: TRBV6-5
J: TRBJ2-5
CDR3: CASSLSGTPETQYF

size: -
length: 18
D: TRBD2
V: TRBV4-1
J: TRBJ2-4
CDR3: CASSQGRASGGPGHIQYF

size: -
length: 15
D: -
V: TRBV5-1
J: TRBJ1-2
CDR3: CASSPGGQGTYGYTF

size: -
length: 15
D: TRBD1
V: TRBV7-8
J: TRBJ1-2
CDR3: CASSSQGTASYGYTF

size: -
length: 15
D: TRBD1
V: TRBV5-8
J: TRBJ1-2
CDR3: CASSLTGTGGRGYTF

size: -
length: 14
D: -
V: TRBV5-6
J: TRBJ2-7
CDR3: CASSLVIARGEQYF

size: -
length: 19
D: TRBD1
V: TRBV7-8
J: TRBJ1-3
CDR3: CASSLGDRPREGAFICLYF

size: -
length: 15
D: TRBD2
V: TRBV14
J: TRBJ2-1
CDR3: CASSAGRASYNEQFF

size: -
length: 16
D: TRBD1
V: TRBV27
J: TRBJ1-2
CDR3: CASSLFWDREGSGYTF

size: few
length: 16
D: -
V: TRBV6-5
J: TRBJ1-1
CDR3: CASSYFPQGMNTEAFF

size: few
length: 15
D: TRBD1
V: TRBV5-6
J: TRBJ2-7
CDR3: CASSSPGQGAYEQYF

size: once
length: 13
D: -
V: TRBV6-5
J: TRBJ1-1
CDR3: CASSLGQYTEAFF

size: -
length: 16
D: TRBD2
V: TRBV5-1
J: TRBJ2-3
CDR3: CASSLGTSGGGNTQYF

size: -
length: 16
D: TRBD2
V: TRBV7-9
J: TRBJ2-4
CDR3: CASSLGREGAKNIQYF

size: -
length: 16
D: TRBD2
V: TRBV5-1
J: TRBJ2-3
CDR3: CASKRGDEIRTDTQYF